These 31 T cell receptor beta chains came from one sample sequenced in a study of blood T cell repertoires in COVID-19. Data came from immunoSEQ multiplex PCR; TCRdb stores just in-frame clones and leaves some out. Here the sample spans 250,000 to 300,000 clones, over 75% being singletons. The sequencing input was PBMCs or T cells enriched from blood (not recorded which). The receptor set was obtained from a woman aged 30 to 39 who had recovered from COVID-19.

This clone showed up just a few times. The chain links TRBV19 to TRBJ1-1; 12 nucleotides agree with TRBD1. J gave up 5 bases and V 6 bases, and 16 bases lay outside the gene matches. This CDR3 region has 18 residues. Germline CDR1 is LNHDA and CDR2 is SQIVND (reference sequence). This CDR3 is CASRLPPGQGAVRTEAFF. The CDR3 DNA follows: TGTGCCAGTAGACTCCCCCCGGGACAGGGGGCAGTGAGGACTGAAGCTTTCTTT.

V usage is TRBV7-8 and J usage is TRBJ2-1, with 14 bases matching TRBD2. Germline V gene sequence: CDR1 SGHVS, CDR2 FQNEAQ. The CDR3 is 19 residues long. V dropped 5 bases and J dropped 4; count of bases not matched to a gene: 13. The chain's CDR3 is CASSPGLAGVRAKYNEQFF. CDR3 DNA sequence: TGTGCCAGCAGCCCGGGACTAGCGGGAGTTAGGGCCAAGTACAATGAGCAGTTCTTC.

The rearrangement joins TRBV28 to TRBJ2-7; no clear D. Trimming took off 5 bases at V and 3 bases at J, with 5 bases between the two ends. CDR3 length: 11 amino acids. Germline CDR1 reads MDHEN; CDR2 reads SYDVKM. The CDR3 bases are TGTGCCAGCAGTCCCCACTACGAGCAGTACTTC. This gives the protein CASSPHYEQYF.

The chain is built from TRBV19 and TRBJ1-2; 9 bases fit TRBD1. CDR1 is LNHDA and CDR2 is SQIVND in the germline V gene (reference sequence). Losses at the gene ends were 3 bases for V and 5 bases for J; bases not matched to a gene: 10. This CDR3 spans 16 amino acids. The CDR3 DNA is TGTGCCAGTAGTATCCATCCGGGACAGGGAAGTTATGGCTACACCTTC. Translating it yields CASSIHPGQGSYGYTF. The full variable domain, in which reference TRBV19 and TRBJ1-2 provide the parts outside the CDR3, is DGGITQSPKYLFRKEGQNVTLSCEQNLNHDAMYWYRQDPGQGLRLIYYSQIVNDFQKGDIAEGYSVSREKKESFPLTVTSAQKNPTAFYLCASSIHPGQGSYGYTFGSGTRLTVV.

This clone was found once. This chain uses TRBV5-5 with TRBJ1-3, with no clear D. CDR1 is SGHKS, CDR2 YYEKEE, per germline (reference sequence). Trimming took off 0 bases at V and 0 bases at J, with 7 bases between the two ends. The CDR3 is 15 amino acids. In DNA form, the CDR3 reads TGTGCCAGCAGCTTGGGACACAACTCTGGAAACACCATATATTTT. The encoded protein is CASSLGHNSGNTIYF.

The chain has TRBV27 and TRBJ1-2; 9 nucleotides match TRBD1. V was pared by 6 bases and J by 0 bases, with 5 bases of the junction left unmatched. From germline, CDR1 is MNHEY and CDR2 SMNVEV (reference sequence). This CDR3 has 15 residues. CDR3 sequence reads: CASSRQGDPNYGYTF. For the CDR3, the DNA is TGTGCCAGCAGCCGACAGGGGGACCCTAACTATGGCTACACCTTC.

The V and J genes are TRBV5-6 and TRBJ2-3; 8 bases agree with TRBD2. Trimming took 4 bases from V and 5 from J; bases not matched to a gene: 9. CDR1 and CDR2 (germline): SGHDT, YYEEEE. The CDR3 spans 15 residues. The CDR3 loop reads CASSMTREVGDTQYF. The CDR3 DNA follows: TGTGCCAGCAGCATGACGCGGGAGGTCGGAGATACGCAGTATTTT.

The chain employs TRBV29-1 and TRBJ2-3; 7 bases are shared with TRBD1. The CDR3 contains 13 residues. Trimming at V came to 2 bases and at J to 5 bases, leaving 4 bases not matched to a gene. From germline, CDR1 is SQVTM and CDR2 ANQGSEA. CDR3 residues: CSVEIQGRDTQYF. The CDR3 DNA follows: TGCAGCGTTGAAATACAGGGGAGAGATACGCAGTATTTT.

This sequence joins TRBV7-2 and TRBJ1-1, with D possibly TRBD1 on 5 matching bases. Trimming took off 1 base at V and 12 bases at J, with 15 bases between the two ends. This CDR3 contains 13 residues. CDR1 is SGHTA and CDR2 is FQGNSA in the germline V gene. This CDR3 reads CASSLGGAGLPFF. CDR3 nucleotide sequence: TGTGCCAGCAGCTTAGGAGGCGCGGGGCTGCCTTTCTTT.

This clone was recorded only once. The V and J genes are TRBV19 and TRBJ2-7; tentative D call: TRBD2 (5 bases). The CDR3 runs 17 residues. Trimming cost V 5 bases and J 5 bases, with 25 bases left between them. In germline, CDR1 is LNHDA, CDR2 SQIVND (reference sequence). The DNA for the CDR3 is TGTGCCAGTAGTCCATTCAGTCGGGGTGGACCTGGCAACGAGCAGTACTTC. It encodes CASSPFSRGGPGNEQYF.

In its sample, this clone was seen a few times. V gene TRBV2 combines with J gene TRBJ2-1; 8 bases agree with TRBD1. The CDR3 runs to 12 residues. The germline V gene encodes CDR1 SNHLY and CDR2 FYNNEI. Trimming took 6 bases from V and 7 from J; bases not matched to a gene: 2. This CDR3 reads CASRRTGNEQFF. Written as DNA, the CDR3 is TGTGCCAGCAGGAGGACAGGGAATGAGCAGTTCTTC.

In its sample, this clone was seen once. J is TRBJ2-5 and V is TRBV4-3; 7 bases map to TRBD1. J was trimmed by 0 bases and V by 3 bases; bases with no gene match: 10. The V gene's germline CDR1 is LGHNA and CDR2 YSLEER. This CDR3 spans 17 amino acids. CDR3 sequence: CASSHDPTGLYQETQYF. In DNA form, the CDR3 reads TGCGCCAGCAGCCACGATCCGACAGGGTTGTACCAAGAGACCCAGTACTTC.

The chain combines TRBV10-3 with TRBJ2-1, with D maybe TRBD1 (6 bases). Germline V gives CDR1 ENHRY, CDR2 SYGVKD. The CDR3 is 14 residues long. Between the trimmed V and J ends, which lost 7 bases and 6 bases, there was a span of 16 bases. The chain's CDR3 is CAITGTPLGNEQFF. The CDR3 nucleotides read TGTGCCATCACTGGGACACCCCTTGGCAATGAGCAGTTCTTC.

CDR3 residues: CASSLGGGQGVDEQYF. The CDR3 DNA is TGTGCCAGTAGCCTTGGAGGGGGACAGGGAGTTGACGAGCAGTACTTC. J is TRBJ2-7 and V is TRBV19; 9 nucleotides align to TRBD1. Trimming at V came to 6 bases and at J to 5 bases, leaving 14 bases not matched to a gene. This CDR3 has 16 residues. Germline CDR1 LNHDA, CDR2 SQIVND (reference sequence). The whole variable domain, filled in from reference TRBV19 and TRBJ2-7, reads DGGITQSPKYLFRKEGQNVTLSCEQNLNHDAMYWYRQDPGQGLRLIYYSQIVNDFQKGDIAEGYSVSREKKESFPLTVTSAQKNPTAFYLCASSLGGGQGVDEQYFGPGTRLTVT.

The gene calls are TRBV2 and TRBJ1-3; D is perhaps TRBD1 (6 bases). V dropped 4 bases and J dropped 2 bases, with 9 bases sitting between them. CDR3 length: 14 residues. Germline CDR1 reads SNHLY; CDR2 reads FYNNEI. CDR3 sequence: CASSGQGTGNTIYF. For the CDR3, the DNA is TGTGCCAGCAGTGGGCAGGGGACTGGAAACACCATATATTTT.

The chain's CDR3 is CASSFGTGNTGELFF. CDR3 in DNA: TGTGCCAGCAGCTTTGGGACAGGGAACACCGGGGAGCTGTTTTTT. This sequence joins TRBV7-9 and TRBJ2-2, with 8 bases fitting TRBD1. V lost 3 bases, J lost 1 base, and 1 base stayed unmatched. The V gene's germline CDR1 is SEHNR and CDR2 FQNEAQ (reference sequence). The CDR3 consists of 15 residues.

This clone occurred a few times. The chain carries TRBV19 and TRBJ1-5, with 8 bases fitting TRBD1. CDR1 and CDR2 (germline): LNHDA, SQIVND (reference sequence). The CDR3 consists of 11 residues. V trimming: 7 bases; J trimming: 16 bases; junction bases outside the gene matches: 9. CDR3 sequence reads: CASTRGQGVHF. The CDR3, as DNA: TGTGCCAGTACCCGTGGACAGGGCGTTCATTTT.

This rearrangement joins TRBV28 to TRBJ1-5; D uncertain. The V end was cut by 10 bases, the J end by 0 bases, with 7 bases between. Per germline, CDR1 MDHEN and CDR2 SYDVKM. This CDR3 has 12 residues. As DNA, the CDR3 is TGTGCCACGACTGGTAGCAATCAGCCCCAGCATTTT. This translates into CATTGSNQPQHF.

The rearrangement joins TRBV27 to TRBJ2-3; a possible D gene is TRBD2 (6 bases). Trimming removed 2 bases from V and 1 base from J, with 10 bases in between. The CDR3 spans 15 residues. Germline values: CDR1 MNHEY, CDR2 SMNVEV (reference sequence). The CDR3 sequence: CASSLGLARTDTQYF. DNA for the CDR3: TGTGCCAGCAGTTTAGGGCTAGCGCGCACAGATACGCAGTATTTT.

The genes are TRBV28 and TRBJ2-7; D is uncertain. Trimming removed 2 bases from V and 3 bases from J, with 14 bases in between. Germline lookup yields CDR1 MDHEN and CDR2 SYDVKM. The CDR3 runs 15 residues. CDR3 nucleotide sequence: TGTGCCAGCAGTTTAGAGGTGAAAGCTGGCTACGAGCAGTACTTC. Protein product: CASSLEVKAGYEQYF.

This clone was recorded only once. The rearrangement joins TRBV4-3 to TRBJ2-5, with TRBD1 as a possible D gene (5 bases). The V and J ends lost 0 bases and 4 bases respectively, with 12 bases between them. In germline, CDR1 is LGHNA, CDR2 YSLEER. The CDR3 is 15 residues long. The CDR3 region has the DNA TGCGCCAGCAGCCAAGATCCAGGGCCCAGAGAGACCCAGTACTTC. Residues: CASSQDPGPRETQYF.

This clone has only one observation. This chain connects TRBV27 to TRBJ2-5; 10 nucleotides match TRBD2. The V gene's germline CDR1 is MNHEY and CDR2 SMNVEV (reference sequence). This CDR3 spans 17 amino acids. The ends lost 2 bases at V and 3 bases at J; junction bases unmatched: 9. In DNA, the CDR3 is TGTGCCAGCAGTTTAGGGCGAGCGGGAGGGCCGGAAGAGACCCAGTACTTC. Residues: CASSLGRAGGPEETQYF.

This chain connects TRBV7-3 to TRBJ1-6; 9 bases agree with TRBD1. J was trimmed by 7 bases and V by 3 bases; bases with no gene match: 10. Germline V gene lookup returns CDR1 SGHTA and CDR2 FQGTGA. The CDR3 has 17 amino acids. The DNA for the CDR3 is TGTGCCAGCAGCTTTCGGGACAGGGAAGGTCTAAATTCACCCCTCCACTTT. This translates into CASSFRDREGLNSPLHF.

V and J are TRBV10-2 and TRBJ1-6, with 7 nucleotides matching TRBD1. Germline assignment: CDR1 WSHSY and CDR2 SAAADI. J gave up 7 bases and V 4 bases, and 13 bases lay outside the gene matches. This CDR3 spans 17 amino acids. The chain's CDR3 is CASSVALTGDRNSPLHF. The CDR3 nucleotides are TGCGCCAGCAGTGTTGCCCTAACAGGGGACCGGAATTCACCCCTCCACTTT.

V and J are TRBV28 and TRBJ1-1, with TRBD1 as a possible D gene (6 bases). V was pared by 7 bases and J by 3 bases, with 21 bases between. This CDR3 has 16 residues. Germline CDR1 MDHEN, CDR2 SYDVKM. The CDR3 region has the DNA TGTGCCAGCACCCTAGGACAGACGGGTCGCGACACTGAAGCTTTCTTT. Amino acids: CASTLGQTGRDTEAFF.

The rearrangement joins TRBV6-1 to TRBJ1-1; 10 bases are a match to TRBD1. Trimming took 2 bases from V and 1 from J; bases not matched to a gene: 4. Per the germline V gene, CDR1 is MNHNS and CDR2 is SASEGT. CDR3 length: 16 amino acids. The CDR3 DNA reads as TGTGCCAGCAGTGAACCCAGGACAGGGGGGAACACTGAAGCTTTCTTT. Amino acid sequence: CASSEPRTGGNTEAFF.

The rearrangement uses TRBV6-4 and TRBJ2-1; 7 bases line up with TRBD2. From germline, CDR1 is MRHNA and CDR2 SNTAGT. CDR3 length equals 14 residues. Trimming cost V 5 bases and J 5 bases; bases outside gene matches: 6. The CDR3 DNA is TGTGCCAGCAGTACTAGCGCGACTCACAATGAGCAGTTCTTC. Translation: CASSTSATHNEQFF.

The V gene is TRBV5-1, the J gene TRBJ1-3; D is unresolved. The germline V gene encodes CDR1 SGHRS and CDR2 YFSETQ. V lost 0 bases and J 4 bases, leaving 5 bases between the germline ends. This CDR3 has 13 residues. The CDR3 coding sequence is TGCGCCAGCAGCTTGGCCTTGGGAAACACCATATATTTT. Translated, it gives CASSLALGNTIYF.

The CDR3 DNA follows: TGTGCCAGCAGCCCGCGGAACACCGGGGAGCTGTTTTTT. Protein sequence: CASSPRNTGELFF. The rearrangement joins TRBV9 to TRBJ2-2, with unresolved D. Trimming left V 4 bases short and J 1 base short, with 5 bases between. Germline V gene data show CDR1 as SGDLS and CDR2 as YYNGEE. There are 13 residues in the CDR3.

This sequence joins TRBV7-9 and TRBJ2-2; TRBD2 matches at 12 bases. Germline-derived CDR1 and CDR2 are SEHNR and FQNEAQ (reference sequence). With V trimmed by 3 bases and J by 7 bases, 6 bases remained unmatched. The CDR3 runs to 16 residues. Here the CDR3 DNA reads TGTGCCAGCAGCTTCCTAGCGGGAGGGCCGAACGGGGAGCTGTTTTTT. This encodes CASSFLAGGPNGELFF.

The chain employs TRBV5-4 and TRBJ2-1; D is perhaps TRBD2 (5 bases). The CDR3 is made up of 14 amino acids. From germline, CDR1 is SGHNT and CDR2 YYREEE (reference sequence). V dropped 3 bases and J dropped 3 bases, with 10 bases sitting between them. CDR3 nucleotides: TGTGCCAGCAGCTCGAGGGCAGACTACAATGAGCAGTTCTTC. Amino acid sequence: CASSSRADYNEQFF.